The rows below give T cell receptor beta chains drawn from one sample of a study of blood T cell repertoires in COVID-19. TCRdb's table, derived via immunoSEQ multiplex PCR, lists solely in-frame clones and lacks some. The sample shows hundreds of thousands of clones, about 90% of them seen only once. Input material: peripheral blood. These TCRs come from a man between 18 and 29 years old with COVID-19, enrolled during active disease. The conserved cysteine and the conserved F or W are not part of the CDR3 here.

V gene: TRBV9; CDR3 protein: ASSPKVAGKIYNEQF
V gene: TRBV6-1; CDR3 protein: ASSEGLEGWYQETQY
V gene: TRBV7-2; CDR3 protein: ASSLWWDRVSEQY
V gene: TRBV6-5; CDR3 protein: ASRSQGSGNQPQH
V gene: TRBV19; CDR3 protein: ASSLTQDPYNEQF
V gene: TRBV29-1; CDR3 protein: SVEDRGQGCQPQH
V gene: TRBV3-1/TRBV3-2; CDR3 protein: ASTRHGEQY
V gene: TRBV7-9; CDR3 protein: ASSSTRGTDTQY
V gene: TRBV13; CDR3 protein: ASSLVSGSSADTQY
V gene: TRBV19; CDR3 protein: ASSGRYDSPTGELF
V gene: TRBV2; CDR3 protein: ATRAGGDTGELF
V gene: TRBV9; CDR3 protein: ASSVAASGAAYEQY
V gene: TRBV12-3/TRBV12-4; CDR3 protein: ASSLRQRREAF
V gene: TRBV9; CDR3 protein: ASSGAVTGELF
V gene: TRBV12-5; CDR3 protein: ASGSGVFQPQH
V gene: TRBV19; CDR3 protein: ASSPVGGVGTEAF
V gene: TRBV5-5; CDR3 protein: ASTRGVRRDLDGYGYT
V gene: TRBV5-6; CDR3 protein: ASSLGGAANEKLF
V gene: TRBV12-3/TRBV12-4; CDR3 protein: ASSSGGVGQF
V gene: TRBV19; CDR3 protein: ASSINGDFYGYT
V gene: TRBV19; CDR3 protein: ASRYRAGYGYT
V gene: TRBV6-5; CDR3 protein: ASKTDRGPYEQY
V gene: TRBV5-1; CDR3 protein: ASSLRTSQNTEAF
V gene: TRBV7-2; CDR3 protein: ASSLFGGEAGELF
V gene: TRBV30; CDR3 protein: AWSGLVGSNYGYT
V gene: TRBV25-1; CDR3 protein: ASITPRPGGDEQF
V gene: TRBV5-6; CDR3 protein: ASSLGSGHVANEKLF
V gene: TRBV6-5; CDR3 protein: ASSYSAANYGYT
V gene: TRBV4-2; CDR3 protein: ASSQDSGGYEQY
V gene: TRBV5-1; CDR3 protein: ASSFLDRVYNEQF
V gene: TRBV7-9; CDR3 protein: ASSLAGQFSYEQY
V gene: TRBV7-7; CDR3 protein: ASSLLSGSHNEQF
V gene: TRBV25-1; CDR3 protein: ASTGSPYNEQF
V gene: TRBV5-1; CDR3 protein: ASSLAPTGVNGYT
V gene: TRBV19; CDR3 protein: ASLSGRAKGGELF
V gene: TRBV19; CDR3 protein: ASSIWQGGGQETQY
V gene: TRBV30; CDR3 protein: AWSVIGANEQF
V gene: TRBV6-5; CDR3 protein: ASSYGSGDTEAF
V gene: TRBV2; CDR3 protein: ASSGLAGGYEQY
V gene: TRBV5-1; CDR3 protein: ASSPRGLDRLNTEAF
V gene: TRBV5-1; CDR3 protein: ASSPGHDGELF